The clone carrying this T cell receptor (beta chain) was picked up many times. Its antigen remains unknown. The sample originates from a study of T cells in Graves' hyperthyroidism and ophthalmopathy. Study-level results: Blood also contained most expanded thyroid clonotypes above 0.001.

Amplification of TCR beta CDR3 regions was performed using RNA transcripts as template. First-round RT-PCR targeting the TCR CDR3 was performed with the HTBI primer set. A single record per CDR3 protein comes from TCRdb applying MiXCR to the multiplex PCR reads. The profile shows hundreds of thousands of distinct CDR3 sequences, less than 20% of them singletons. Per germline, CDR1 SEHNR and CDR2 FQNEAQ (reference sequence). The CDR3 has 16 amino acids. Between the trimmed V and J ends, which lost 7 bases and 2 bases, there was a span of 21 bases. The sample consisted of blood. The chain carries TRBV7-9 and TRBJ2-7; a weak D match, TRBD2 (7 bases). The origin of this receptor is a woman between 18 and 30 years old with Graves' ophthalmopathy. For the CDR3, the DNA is TGTGCCAGCATCCCCGAAAACAGGGAGGGCCCCTACGAGCAGTACTTC. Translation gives CASIPENREGPYEQYF.